The next 4 T cell receptor beta chains were all read from a single sample in a study of blood T cell repertoires in COVID-19. Only in-frame clones appear in the TCRdb table, and some are missing; sequencing was by immunoSEQ multiplex PCR. This sample has tens of thousands of clones; more than 75% occur once, and the top ten carry around 2%. What was sequenced was peripheral blood. These receptors came from a woman between 55 and 75 years old with acute or convalescent COVID-19.

This chain links TRBV7-9 with TRBJ2-1; 14 bases match TRBD2. Germline V CDR1 and CDR2: SEHNR, FQNEAQ (reference sequence). This CDR3 has 17 amino acids. The V segment lost 5 bases and the J segment 3 bases; nucleotides outside the gene matches: 6. The CDR3 DNA follows: TGTGCCAGCAGCCCGCGACTAGCGGGAGGGCTCTACAATGAGCAGTTCTTC. As protein: CASSPRLAGGLYNEQFF.

The CDR3 bases are TGTGCCTGGAGTAGGAGCGGCGTACACAATGAGCAGTTCTTC. Amino acids: CAWSRSGVHNEQFF. The chain uses TRBV30 and TRBJ2-1; D is perhaps TRBD2 (5 bases). The CDR3 is 14 amino acids. Germline V gene lookup returns CDR1 GTSNPN and CDR2 SVGIG (reference sequence). With 2 bases removed from V and 5 bases from J, the gap between germline ends came to 13 bases.

CDR3: CASSQDGGAYNEQFF. CDR3 bases: TGTGCCAGCAGCCAAGATGGAGGGGCCTACAATGAGCAGTTCTTC. The chain combines TRBV4-2 with TRBJ2-1; tentatively, D is TRBD2 (6 bases). This CDR3 has 15 residues. Trimming stripped 0 bases from V and 2 bases from J, with 8 bases between. Germline-derived CDR1 and CDR2 are LGHNA and YNFKEQ.

V is TRBV6-1 and J is TRBJ2-5; the match to TRBD2 covers 12 bases. The trim removed 3 bases at V and 5 bases at J, leaving 10 bases unmatched. This CDR3 is built from 17 residues. Per germline, CDR1 MNHNS and CDR2 SASEGT. The CDR3 region has the DNA TGTGCCAGCAGTGATGGGCTAGCGGGGGGGTGGAGGGAGACCCAGTACTTC. Amino acids: CASSDGLAGGWRETQYF.